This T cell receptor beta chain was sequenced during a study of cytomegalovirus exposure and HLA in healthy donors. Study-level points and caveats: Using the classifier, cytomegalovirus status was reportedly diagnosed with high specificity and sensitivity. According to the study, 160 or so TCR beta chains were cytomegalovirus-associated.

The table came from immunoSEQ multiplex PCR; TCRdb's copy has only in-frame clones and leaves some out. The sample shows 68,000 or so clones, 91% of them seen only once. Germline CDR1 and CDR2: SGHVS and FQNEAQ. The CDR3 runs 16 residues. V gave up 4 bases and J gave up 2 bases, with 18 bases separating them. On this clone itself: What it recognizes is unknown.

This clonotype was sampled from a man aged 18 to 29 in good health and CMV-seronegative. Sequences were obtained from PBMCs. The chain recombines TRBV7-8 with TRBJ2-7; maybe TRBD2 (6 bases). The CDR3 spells CASSYGTWDSPYEQYF. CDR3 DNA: TGTGCCAGCAGCTACGGAACCTGGGACTCACCCTACGAGCAGTACTTC.